The rows below give T cell receptor beta chains drawn from one sample of a study of shared clonotypes between healthy human individuals. Data came from immunoSEQ multiplex PCR; TCRdb stores just in-frame clones and leaves some out. The table lists roughly 640,000 clones, almost 97% of them singletons. The sample was naive CD4+ T cells sorted from blood. The source is a woman aged 30 to 39 in good health. The CDR3 runs from the conserved cysteine through the conserved F or W.

j_call cdr3_length v_call cdr3_aa
TRBJ2-1 15 TRBV5-1 CASSLEGLPYNEQFF
TRBJ2-5 14 TRBV19 CASSSSEPRETQYF
TRBJ1-3 15 TRBV28 CASTSLGSSGNTIYF
TRBJ2-1 12 TRBV7-9 CASSSQGGEQFF
TRBJ1-5 15 TRBV18 CASSPLGGSNQPQHF
TRBJ2-7 17 TRBV28 CASSLSTHWGGPYEQYF
TRBJ1-4 12 TRBV28 CASSLRNEKLFF
TRBJ2-5 17 TRBV5-1 CASSLVTPTKPQETQYF
TRBJ2-1 17 TRBV19 CATLSLRGRATDNEQFF
TRBJ1-4 12 TRBV2 CASRLFYEKLFF
TRBJ2-1 17 TRBV2 CASSEMSGQGAWNEQFF
TRBJ2-1 13 TRBV19 CASTRVSNNEQFF
TRBJ2-7 14 TRBV10-3 CAISPSWEAYEQYF
TRBJ1-5 15 TRBV19 CASRGRGDLRQPQHF
TRBJ2-5 19 TRBV6-4 CASTNKAVTLWVPGETQYF
TRBJ2-7 16 TRBV5-1 CASSFAGTGDSYEQYF
TRBJ1-5 15 TRBV4-2 CASSQAAYSNQPQHF
TRBJ2-1 13 TRBV7-2 CASSWSGDNEQFF
TRBJ2-7 13 TRBV5-5 CASSLYRSYEQYF
TRBJ2-3 14 TRBV5-1 CASTGTSGTDTQYF
TRBJ2-5 13 TRBV7-2 CASSVGDLETQYF
TRBJ2-3 13 TRBV7-9 CASSLQGTDTQYF
TRBJ2-3 17 TRBV15 CATSRDLWPSSTDTQYF
TRBJ1-2 17 TRBV11-2 CASSPNRQRPSNYGYTF
TRBJ2-2 13 TRBV6-6 CASSYSSPGELFF
TRBJ2-2 15 TRBV2 CASSDWLGGTGELFF
TRBJ2-2 15 TRBV2 CASSEALRRTGELFF
TRBJ2-5 20 TRBV7-6 CASTPRPQLAGGPWGETQYF
TRBJ2-2 19 TRBV4-1 CASSQSPLREGLGTGELFF
TRBJ1-1 14 TRBV7-9 CASSLDLAGTEAFF
TRBJ1-4 14 TRBV5-5 CASSQGVANEKLFF
TRBJ1-1 12 TRBV6-5 CASANTGKRAFF
TRBJ2-1 17 TRBV27 CASIRTGKSGMSIEQFF
TRBJ1-2 14 TRBV6-6 CASSLPGQGYGYTF
TRBJ2-1 15 TRBV4-1 CASSQLTSGRNEQFF
TRBJ1-5 15 TRBV2 CASSGGRGMNQPQHF
TRBJ2-5 13 TRBV27 CASSPRQAQAQYF
TRBJ2-3 14 TRBV11-2 CASKPGTGGRTQYF
TRBJ2-4 18 TRBV19 CASSTSPSSTVAKNIQYF
TRBJ1-5 17 TRBV9 CASSLGGGPSERQPQHF
TRBJ2-5 15 TRBV19 CASSIAAGNHRAQYF
TRBJ2-7 12 TRBV13 CASSLWDTVRYF
TRBJ2-4 15 TRBV5-1 CASSPGGGAKNIQYF
TRBJ1-4 15 TRBV6-1 CASRGTQGAREKLFF
TRBJ1-1 15 TRBV11-2 CASSRGAGSSTEAFF
TRBJ2-1 12 TRBV28 CASSSRRVEQFF
TRBJ2-2 14 TRBV5-1 CASSSRRNTGELFF
TRBJ1-5 17 TRBV4-1 CASSQARTGLAPQPQHF
TRBJ2-1 15 TRBV28 CASSSGQTANNEQFF
TRBJ1-5 14 TRBV5-1 CASSLAPTNQPQHF